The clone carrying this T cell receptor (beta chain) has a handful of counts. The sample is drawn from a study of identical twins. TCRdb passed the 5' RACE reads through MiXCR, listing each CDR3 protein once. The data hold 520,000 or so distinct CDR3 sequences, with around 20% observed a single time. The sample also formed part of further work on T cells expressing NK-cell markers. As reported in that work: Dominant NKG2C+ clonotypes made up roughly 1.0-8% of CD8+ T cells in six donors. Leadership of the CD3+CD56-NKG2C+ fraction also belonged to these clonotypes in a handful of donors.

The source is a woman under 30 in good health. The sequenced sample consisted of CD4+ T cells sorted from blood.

The CDR3 DNA reads as TGTGCCAGCAGTTTACTTGCAGGGATGAACACTGAAGCTTTCTTT. Amino acid sequence: CASSLLAGMNTEAFF. The chain couples TRBV12-3 or TRBV12-4 to TRBJ1-1; possible D gene TRBD1, 5 bases. The V end was cut by 2 bases, the J end by 0 bases, with 10 bases between. The CDR3 covers 15 residues.